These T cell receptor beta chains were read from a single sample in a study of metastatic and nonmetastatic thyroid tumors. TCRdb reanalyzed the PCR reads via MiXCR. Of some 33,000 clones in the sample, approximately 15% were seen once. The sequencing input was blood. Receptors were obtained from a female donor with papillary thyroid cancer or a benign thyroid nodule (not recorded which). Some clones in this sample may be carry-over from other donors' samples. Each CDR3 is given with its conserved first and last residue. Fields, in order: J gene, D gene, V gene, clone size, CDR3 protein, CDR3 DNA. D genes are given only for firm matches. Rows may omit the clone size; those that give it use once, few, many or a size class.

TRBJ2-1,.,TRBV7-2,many,CASSFGGVYNEQFF,TGTGCCAGCAGCTTTGGCGGGGTCTACAATGAGCAGTTCTTC
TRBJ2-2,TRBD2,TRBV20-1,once,CSSRDSVRLAGAWRGGELLF,TGCAGTTCTAGAGATAGCGTACGGCTAGCGGGAGCCTGGCGGGGAGGGGAGCTGCTTTTT
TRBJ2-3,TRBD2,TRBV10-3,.,CATKLAGGDDTQYF,TGTGCCACCAAACTGGCGGGGGGCGATGATACACAGTATTTT
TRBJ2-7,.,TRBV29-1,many,CSVLAGTTYEQYF,TGCAGCGTTTTAGCCGGGACAACCTACGAGCAGTACTTC
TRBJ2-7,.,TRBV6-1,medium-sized,CASSEEAASYEQYF,TGTGCCAGCAGTGAAGAGGCAGCCTCCTACGAGCAGTACTTC
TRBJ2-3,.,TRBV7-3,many,CASSPAKGTDTQYF,TGTGCCAGCAGCCCGGCTAAGGGAACAGATACGCAGTATTTT
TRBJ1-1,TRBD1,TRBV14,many,CASSPRQGGTEAFF,TGTGCCAGCAGCCCCAGACAGGGGGGAACTGAAGCTTTCTTT
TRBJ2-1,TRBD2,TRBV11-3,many,CASSSWLAGGGEQFF,TGTGCCAGCAGCTCCTGGCTAGCGGGAGGAGGAGAGCAGTTCTTC
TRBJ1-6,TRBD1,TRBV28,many,CASSFYRVGGSPLHF,TGTGCCAGCAGTTTTTACAGGGTAGGGGGCTCACCCCTCCACTTT
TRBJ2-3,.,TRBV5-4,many,CASSLAGGDTDTQYF,TGTGCCAGCAGCTTGGCCGGCGGGGACACAGATACGCAGTATTTT
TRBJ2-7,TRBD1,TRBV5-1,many,CASSFGTGFYEQYF,TGCGCCAGCAGCTTCGGGACAGGGTTCTACGAGCAGTACTTC
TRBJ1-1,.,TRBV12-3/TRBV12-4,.,CASSSRLAESFF,TGTGCCAGCAGTTCGCGTTTAGCCGAATCATTCTTT
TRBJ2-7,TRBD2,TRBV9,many,CASSVSPRLAGTEQYF,TGTGCCAGCAGCGTATCCCCCCGACTAGCGGGGACCGAGCAGTACTTC
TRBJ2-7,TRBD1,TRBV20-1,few,CSARDPRTGVVYERYF,TGCAGTGCTAGAGATCCTAGGACAGGGGTCGTGTACGAGCGGTACTTC
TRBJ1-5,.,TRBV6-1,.,CASSDYQPQHF,TGTGCCAGCAGTGACTATCAGCCCCAGCATTTT
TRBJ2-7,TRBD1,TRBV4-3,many,CASSQGRTGDYEQYF,TGCGCCAGCAGCCAGGGGAGGACAGGGGATTACGAGCAGTACTTC
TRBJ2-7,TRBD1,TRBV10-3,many,CAISESVGTGRCEQYF,TGTGCCATCAGTGAGTCTGTAGGGACAGGTAGATGCGAGCAGTACTTC
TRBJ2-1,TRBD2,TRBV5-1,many,CASSLLAGYNEQFF,TGCGCCAGCAGCTTACTAGCGGGGTACAATGAGCAGTTCTTC
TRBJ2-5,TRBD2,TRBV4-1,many,CASSQTPGLAGEKTQYF,TGCGCCAGCAGCCAGACCCCGGGCCTTGCGGGGGAAAAGACCCAGTACTTC
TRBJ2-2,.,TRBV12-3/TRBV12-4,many,CASSQPPGAPTGELFF,TGTGCCAGCAGTCAACCCCCGGGGGCTCCCACCGGGGAGCTGTTTTTT
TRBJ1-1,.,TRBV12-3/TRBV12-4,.,CASSLAAGSMNTEAFF,TGTGCCAGCAGTTTAGCGGCAGGGTCCATGAACACTGAAGCTTTCTTT
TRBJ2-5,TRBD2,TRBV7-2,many,CASSSSRTSGGETQYF,TGTGCCAGCAGCTCCTCTCGGACTAGCGGGGGAGAGACCCAGTACTTC
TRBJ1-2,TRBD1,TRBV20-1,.,CSEQRKTGNYGYTF,TGCAGTGAACAACGCAAGACAGGGAACTATGGCTACACCTTC
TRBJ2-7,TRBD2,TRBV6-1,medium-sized,CASSVAAGGSYEQYF,TGTGCCAGCAGTGTCGCGGCGGGAGGCTCCTACGAGCAGTACTTC
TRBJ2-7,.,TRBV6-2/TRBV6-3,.,CASRGYSASGEQYF,TGTGCCAGCAGGGGGTACAGTGCCTCTGGCGAGCAGTACTTC
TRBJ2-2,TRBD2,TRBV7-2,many,CASSSLAGGHTGELFF,TGTGCCAGCAGCTCTTTAGCGGGAGGGCACACCGGGGAGCTGTTTTTT
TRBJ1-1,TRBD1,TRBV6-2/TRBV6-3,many,CASSYPRQGMNTEAFF,TGTGCCAGCAGTTACCCCCGACAGGGCATGAACACTGAAGCTTTCTTT
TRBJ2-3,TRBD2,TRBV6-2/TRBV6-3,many,CASSYWGGDTQYF,TGTGCCAGCAGTTATTGGGGGGGTGATACGCAGTATTTT
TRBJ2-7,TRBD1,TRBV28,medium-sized,CASSLAGTGDTEQYF,TGTGCCAGCAGTTTGGCCGGGACAGGGGATACCGAGCAGTACTTC
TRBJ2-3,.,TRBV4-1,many,CASSQGHARSTDTQYF,TGCGCCAGCAGCCAAGGCCACGCTAGGAGCACAGATACGCAGTATTTT
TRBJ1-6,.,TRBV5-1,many,CASSSDSRDSPLHF,TGCGCCAGCAGCTCGGACAGTCGAGATTCACCCCTCCACTTT
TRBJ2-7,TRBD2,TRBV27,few,CASSTPSASGSYEQYF,TGTGCCAGCAGTACCCCGTCGGCTAGCGGCTCCTACGAGCAGTACTTC
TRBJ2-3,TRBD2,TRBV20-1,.,CSARDLAASTVTLYF,TGCAGTGCTAGAGATCTAGCGGCGAGCACAGTTACGCTGTATTTT
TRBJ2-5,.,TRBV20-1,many,CSASRTQTQYF,TGCAGTGCTTCCAGGACACAGACCCAGTACTTC
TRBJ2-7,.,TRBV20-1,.,CSAKTIWPYEQYF,TGCAGTGCTAAGACTATCTGGCCGTACGAGCAGTACTTC
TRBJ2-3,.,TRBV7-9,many,CASSLLTDTQYF,TGTGCCAGCAGCTTACTGACAGATACGCAGTATTTT
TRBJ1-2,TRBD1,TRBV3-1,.,CASSQATGGGYTF,TGTGCCAGCAGCCAAGCGACAGGGGGTGGCTACACCTTC
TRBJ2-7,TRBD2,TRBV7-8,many,CASSARTSGRGFPYEQYF,TGTGCCAGCAGCGCCCGGACTAGCGGGAGAGGTTTTCCCTACGAGCAGTACTTC
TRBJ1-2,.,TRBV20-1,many,CSARAGMLYGYTF,TGCAGTGCTAGAGCCGGGATGCTCTATGGCTACACCTTC
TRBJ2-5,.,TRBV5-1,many,CASSPSPGSETQYF,TGCGCCAGCAGCCCGAGCCCAGGGTCGGAGACCCAGTACTTC
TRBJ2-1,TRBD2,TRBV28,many,CASSPRLAGLYNEQFF,TGTGCCAGCAGTCCCCGACTAGCGGGTCTTTACAATGAGCAGTTCTTC
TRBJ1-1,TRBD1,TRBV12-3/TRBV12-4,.,CASSYGGQMNTEAFF,TGTGCCAGCAGTTACGGGGGACAGATGAACACTGAAGCTTTCTTT
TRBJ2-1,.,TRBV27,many,CASSLSYGEQFF,TGTGCCAGCAGTTTATCGTACGGTGAGCAGTTCTTC
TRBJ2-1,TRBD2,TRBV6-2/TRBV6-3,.,CASSYYPGRGVFYNEQFF,TGTGCCAGCAGTTACTACCCAGGTCGGGGGGTCTTTTACAATGAGCAGTTCTTC
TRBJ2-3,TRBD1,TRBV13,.,CASSLPGQDVTDTQYF,TGTGCCAGCAGCCTCCCGGGACAGGATGTCACAGATACGCAGTATTTT
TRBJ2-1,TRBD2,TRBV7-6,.,CASSHWTSQDHQFF,TGTGCCAGCAGCCACTGGACTAGTCAGGATCACCAGTTCTTC
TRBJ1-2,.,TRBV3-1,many,CASRMGSTYGYTF,TGTGCCAGCAGAATGGGGTCAACCTATGGCTACACCTTC
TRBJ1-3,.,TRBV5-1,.,CASSLERTGTMYF,TGCGCCAGCAGCTTGGAGCGCACAGGCACCATGTATTTT